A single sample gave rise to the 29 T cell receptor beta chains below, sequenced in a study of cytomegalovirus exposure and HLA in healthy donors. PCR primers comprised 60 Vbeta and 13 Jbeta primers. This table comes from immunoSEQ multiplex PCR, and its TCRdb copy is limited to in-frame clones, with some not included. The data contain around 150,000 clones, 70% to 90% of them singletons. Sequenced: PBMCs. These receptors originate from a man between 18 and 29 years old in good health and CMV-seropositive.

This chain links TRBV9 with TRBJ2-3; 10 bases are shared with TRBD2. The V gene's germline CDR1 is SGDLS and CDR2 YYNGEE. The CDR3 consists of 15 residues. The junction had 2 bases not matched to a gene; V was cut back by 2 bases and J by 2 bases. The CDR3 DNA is TGTGCCAGCAGCGTTGGACTAGCGGTCACAGATACGCAGTATTTT. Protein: CASSVGLAVTDTQYF.

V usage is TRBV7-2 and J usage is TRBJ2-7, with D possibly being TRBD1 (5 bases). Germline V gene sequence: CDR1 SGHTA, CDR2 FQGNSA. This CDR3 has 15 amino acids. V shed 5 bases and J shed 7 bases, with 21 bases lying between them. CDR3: CASSLFSKGYREQYF. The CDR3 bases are TGTGCCAGCAGCCTATTTTCAAAGGGGTATCGAGAGCAGTACTTC. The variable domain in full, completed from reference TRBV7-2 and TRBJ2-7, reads GAGVSQSPSNKVTEKGKDVELRCDPISGHTALYWYRQSLGQGLEFLIYFQGNSAPDKSGLPSDRFSAERTGGSVSTLTIQRTQQEDSAVYLCASSLFSKGYREQYFGPGTRLTVT.

Here the CDR3 reads CASTDLNEQFF. The CDR3 nucleotides read TGTGCCAGCACCGATCTAAATGAGCAGTTCTTC. This chain connects TRBV7-9 to TRBJ2-1, with D hard to call. The V gene's germline CDR1 is SEHNR and CDR2 FQNEAQ (reference sequence). The CDR3 consists of 11 residues. Trimming shortened V by 7 bases and J by 7 bases, and 8 bases separated the two germline ends. The whole variable domain, filled in from reference TRBV7-9 and TRBJ2-1, reads DTGVSQNPRHKITKRGQNVTFRCDPISEHNRLYWYRQTLGQGPEFLTYFQNEAQLEKSRLLSDRFSAERPKGSFSTLEIQRTEQGDSAMYLCASTDLNEQFFGPGTRLTVL.

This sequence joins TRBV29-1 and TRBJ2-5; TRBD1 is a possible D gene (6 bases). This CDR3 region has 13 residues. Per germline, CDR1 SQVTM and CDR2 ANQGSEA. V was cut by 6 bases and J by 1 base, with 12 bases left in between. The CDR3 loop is CSVGTPSQETQYF. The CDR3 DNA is TGCAGCGTGGGGACACCTTCCCAAGAGACCCAGTACTTC. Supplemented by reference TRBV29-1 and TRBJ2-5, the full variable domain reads SAVISQKPSRDICQRGTSLTIQCQVDSQVTMMFWYRQQPGQSLTLIATANQGSEATYESGFVIDKFPISRPNLTFSTLTVSNMSPEDSSIYLCSVGTPSQETQYFGPGTRLLVL.

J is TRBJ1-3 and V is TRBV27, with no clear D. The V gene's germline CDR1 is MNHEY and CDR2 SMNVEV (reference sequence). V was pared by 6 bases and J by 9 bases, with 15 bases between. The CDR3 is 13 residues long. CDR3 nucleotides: TGTGCCAGCAGACGGTTCGGGGAAACCACCATATATTTT. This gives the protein CASRRFGETTIYF.

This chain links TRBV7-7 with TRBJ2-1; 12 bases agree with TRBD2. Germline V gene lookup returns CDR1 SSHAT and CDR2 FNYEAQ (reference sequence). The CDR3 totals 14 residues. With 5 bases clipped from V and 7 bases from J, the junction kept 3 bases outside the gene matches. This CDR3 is CASSKTSGGNEQFF. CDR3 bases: TGTGCCAGCAGCAAGACTAGCGGGGGTAATGAGCAGTTCTTC. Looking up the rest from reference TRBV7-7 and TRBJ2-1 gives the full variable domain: GAGVSQSPRYKVTKRGQDVTLRCDPISSHATLYWYQQALGQGPEFLTYFNYEAQPDKSGLPSDRFSAERPEGSISTLTIQRTEQRDSAMYRCASSKTSGGNEQFFGPGTRLTVL.

CDR3 amino acids: CASSSKQLSPLHF. DNA for the CDR3: TGTGCCAGCAGTTCCAAACAGCTTTCACCCCTCCACTTT. The chain employs TRBV27 and TRBJ1-6; D call uncertain. CDR3 length: 13 amino acids. The germline V gene encodes CDR1 MNHEY and CDR2 SMNVEV (reference sequence). V lost 4 bases, J lost 9 bases, and 10 bases lay in between.

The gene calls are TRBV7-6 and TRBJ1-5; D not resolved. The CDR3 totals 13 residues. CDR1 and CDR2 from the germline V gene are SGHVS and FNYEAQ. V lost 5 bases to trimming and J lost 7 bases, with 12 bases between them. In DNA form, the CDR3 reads TGTGCCAGCAGCGAGTCGTGGTTGCAGCCCCAGCATTTT. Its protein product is CASSESWLQPQHF.

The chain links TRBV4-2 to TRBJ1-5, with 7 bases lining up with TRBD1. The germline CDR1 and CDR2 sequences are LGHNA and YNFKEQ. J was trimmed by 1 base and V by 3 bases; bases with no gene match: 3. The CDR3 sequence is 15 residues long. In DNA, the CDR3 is TGTGCCAGCAGCCAGGAGGGACAGAGCAATCAGCCCCAGCATTTT. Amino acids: CASSQEGQSNQPQHF.

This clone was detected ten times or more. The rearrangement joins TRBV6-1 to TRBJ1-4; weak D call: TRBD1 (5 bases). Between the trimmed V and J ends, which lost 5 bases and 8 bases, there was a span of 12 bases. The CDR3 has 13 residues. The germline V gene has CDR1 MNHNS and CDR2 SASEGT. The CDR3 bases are TGTGCCAGCAGTCGTCAGGGCGGAGAAAAACTGTTTTTT. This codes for CASSRQGGEKLFF.

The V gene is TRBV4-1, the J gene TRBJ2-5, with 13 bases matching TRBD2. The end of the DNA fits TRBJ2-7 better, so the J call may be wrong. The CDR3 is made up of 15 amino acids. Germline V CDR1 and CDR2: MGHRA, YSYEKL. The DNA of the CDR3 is TGCGCCAGCAGCGACGGGACTAGCGGGACCTACGAGCAGTACTTC. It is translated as CASSDGTSGTYEQYF.

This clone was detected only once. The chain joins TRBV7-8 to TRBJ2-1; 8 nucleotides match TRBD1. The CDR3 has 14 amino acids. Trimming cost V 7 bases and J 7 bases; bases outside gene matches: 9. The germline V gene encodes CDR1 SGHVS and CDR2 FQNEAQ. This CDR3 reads CASKADRVRNEQFF. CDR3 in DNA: TGTGCCAGCAAAGCGGACAGGGTAAGGAATGAGCAGTTCTTC.

CDR3 loop: CAISGGGARNSTDTQYF. DNA of the CDR3: TGTGCCATCAGTGGCGGGGGGGCTCGAAATAGCACAGATACGCAGTATTTT. This chain connects TRBV10-3 to TRBJ2-3; TRBD2 matches at 9 bases. V shed 4 bases, J shed 0 bases, and the junction held 8 bases outside the gene matches. The CDR3 is made up of 17 amino acids. Germline V gene sequence: CDR1 ENHRY, CDR2 SYGVKD.

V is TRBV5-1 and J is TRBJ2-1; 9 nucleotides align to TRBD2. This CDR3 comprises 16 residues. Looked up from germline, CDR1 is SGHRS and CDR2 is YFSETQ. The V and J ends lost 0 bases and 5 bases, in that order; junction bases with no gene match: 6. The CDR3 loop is CASSLALASGDNEQFF. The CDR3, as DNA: TGCGCCAGCAGCTTGGCTTTGGCTAGCGGGGACAATGAGCAGTTCTTC.

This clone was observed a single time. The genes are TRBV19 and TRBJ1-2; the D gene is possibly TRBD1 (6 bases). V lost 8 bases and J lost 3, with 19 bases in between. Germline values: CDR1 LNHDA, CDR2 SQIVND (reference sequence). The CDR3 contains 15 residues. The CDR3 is CASRPQVGAHYGYTF. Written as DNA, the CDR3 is TGTGCCAGTCGCCCCCAGGTGGGGGCACACTATGGCTACACCTTC.

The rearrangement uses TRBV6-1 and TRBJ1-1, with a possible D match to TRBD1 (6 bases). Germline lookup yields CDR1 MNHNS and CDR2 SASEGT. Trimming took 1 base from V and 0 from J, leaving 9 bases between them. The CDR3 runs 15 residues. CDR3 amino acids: CASSEGQVMNTEAFF. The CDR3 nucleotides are TGTGCCAGCAGTGAAGGACAGGTTATGAACACTGAAGCTTTCTTT.

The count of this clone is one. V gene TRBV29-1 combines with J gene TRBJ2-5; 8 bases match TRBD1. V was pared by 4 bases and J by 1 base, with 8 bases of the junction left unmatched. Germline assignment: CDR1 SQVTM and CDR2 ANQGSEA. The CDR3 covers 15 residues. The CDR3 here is CSVVSDRDLQETQYF. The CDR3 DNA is TGCAGCGTTGTTTCGGACAGGGACCTCCAAGAGACCCAGTACTTC.

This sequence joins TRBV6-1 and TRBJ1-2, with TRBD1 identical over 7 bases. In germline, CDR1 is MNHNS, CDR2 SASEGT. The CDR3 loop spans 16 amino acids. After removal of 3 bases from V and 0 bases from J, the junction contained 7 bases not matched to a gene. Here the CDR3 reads CASSEPQGLANYGYTF. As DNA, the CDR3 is TGTGCCAGCAGTGAGCCACAGGGGTTAGCTAACTATGGCTACACCTTC.

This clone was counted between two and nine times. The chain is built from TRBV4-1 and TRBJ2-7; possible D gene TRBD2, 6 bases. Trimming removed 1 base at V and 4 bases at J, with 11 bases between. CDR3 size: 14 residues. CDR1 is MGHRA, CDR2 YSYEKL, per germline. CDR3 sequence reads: CASSQGTGLYEQYF. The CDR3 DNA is TGCGCCAGCAGCCAAGGGACGGGACTTTACGAGCAGTACTTC.

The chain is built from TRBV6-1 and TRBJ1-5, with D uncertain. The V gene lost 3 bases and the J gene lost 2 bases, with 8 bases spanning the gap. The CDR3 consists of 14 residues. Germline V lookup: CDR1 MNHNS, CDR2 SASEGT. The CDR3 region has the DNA TGTGCCAGCAGTGACGGGAGGGGCAATCAGCCCCAGCATTTT. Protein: CASSDGRGNQPQHF.

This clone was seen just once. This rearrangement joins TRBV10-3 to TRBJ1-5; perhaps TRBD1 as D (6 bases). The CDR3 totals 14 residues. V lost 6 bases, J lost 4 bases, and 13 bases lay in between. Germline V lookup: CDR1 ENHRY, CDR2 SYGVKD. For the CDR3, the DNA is TGTGCCATCAGACAGCCCGGGACAAATCAGCCCCAGCATTTT. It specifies CAIRQPGTNQPQHF.

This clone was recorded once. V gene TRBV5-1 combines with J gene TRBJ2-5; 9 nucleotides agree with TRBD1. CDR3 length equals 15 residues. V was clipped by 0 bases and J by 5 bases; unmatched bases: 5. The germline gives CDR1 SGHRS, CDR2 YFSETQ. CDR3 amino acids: CASSLATGGAETQYF. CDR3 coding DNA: TGCGCCAGCAGCTTGGCGACAGGGGGAGCGGAGACCCAGTACTTC. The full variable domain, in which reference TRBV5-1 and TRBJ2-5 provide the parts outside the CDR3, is KAGVTQTPRYLIKTRGQQVTLSCSPISGHRSVSWYQQTPGQGLQFLFEYFSETQRNKGNFPGRFSGRQFSNSRSEMNVSTLELGDSALYLCASSLATGGAETQYFGPGTRLLVL.

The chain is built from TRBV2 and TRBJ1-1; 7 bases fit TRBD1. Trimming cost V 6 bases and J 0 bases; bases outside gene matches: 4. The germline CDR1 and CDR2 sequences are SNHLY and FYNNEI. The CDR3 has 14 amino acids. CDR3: CASRSTGVNTEAFF. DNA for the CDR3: TGTGCCAGCAGATCCACAGGGGTGAACACTGAAGCTTTCTTT.

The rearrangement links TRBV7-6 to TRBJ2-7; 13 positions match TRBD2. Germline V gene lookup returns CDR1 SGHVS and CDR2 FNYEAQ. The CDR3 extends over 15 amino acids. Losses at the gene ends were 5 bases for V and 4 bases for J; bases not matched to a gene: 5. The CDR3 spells CASSQTSGGAYEQYF. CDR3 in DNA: TGTGCCAGCAGCCAAACTAGCGGGGGGGCTTACGAGCAGTACTTC.

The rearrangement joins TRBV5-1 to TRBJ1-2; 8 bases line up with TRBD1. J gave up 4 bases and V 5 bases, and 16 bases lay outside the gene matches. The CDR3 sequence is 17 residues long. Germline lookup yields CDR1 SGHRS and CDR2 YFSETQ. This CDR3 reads CASSRRDRLPGGYGYTF. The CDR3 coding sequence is TGCGCCAGCAGTCGCCGGGACAGGCTCCCCGGGGGCTATGGCTACACCTTC. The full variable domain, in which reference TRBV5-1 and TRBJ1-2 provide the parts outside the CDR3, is KAGVTQTPRYLIKTRGQQVTLSCSPISGHRSVSWYQQTPGQGLQFLFEYFSETQRNKGNFPGRFSGRQFSNSRSEMNVSTLELGDSALYLCASSRRDRLPGGYGYTFGSGTRLTVV.

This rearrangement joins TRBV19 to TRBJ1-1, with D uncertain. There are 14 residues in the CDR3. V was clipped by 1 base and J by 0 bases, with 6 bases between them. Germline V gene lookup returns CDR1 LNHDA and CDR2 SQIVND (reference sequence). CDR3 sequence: CASSIGTVNTEAFF. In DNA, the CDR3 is TGTGCCAGTAGTATAGGCACAGTGAACACTGAAGCTTTCTTT.

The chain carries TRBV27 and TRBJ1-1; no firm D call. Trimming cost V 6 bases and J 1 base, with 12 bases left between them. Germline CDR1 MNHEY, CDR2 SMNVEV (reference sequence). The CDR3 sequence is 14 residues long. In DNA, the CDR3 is TGTGCCAGCAGCGCTACAGAATCGAACACTGAAGCTTTCTTT. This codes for CASSATESNTEAFF.

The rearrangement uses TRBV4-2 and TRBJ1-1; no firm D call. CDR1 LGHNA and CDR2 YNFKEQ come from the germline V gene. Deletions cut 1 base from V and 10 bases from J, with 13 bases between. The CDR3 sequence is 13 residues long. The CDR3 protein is CASSQGHTNAAFF. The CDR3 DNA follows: TGTGCCAGCAGCCAAGGGCATACTAACGCAGCTTTCTTT.

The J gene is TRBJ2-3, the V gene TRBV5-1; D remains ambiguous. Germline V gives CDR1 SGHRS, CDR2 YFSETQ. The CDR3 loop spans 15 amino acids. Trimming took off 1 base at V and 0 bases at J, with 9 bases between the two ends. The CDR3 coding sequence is TGCGCCAGCAGCTTGCCGCGAACTAGCACAGATACGCAGTATTTT. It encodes CASSLPRTSTDTQYF. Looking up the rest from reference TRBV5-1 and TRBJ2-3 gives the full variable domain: KAGVTQTPRYLIKTRGQQVTLSCSPISGHRSVSWYQQTPGQGLQFLFEYFSETQRNKGNFPGRFSGRQFSNSRSEMNVSTLELGDSALYLCASSLPRTSTDTQYFGPGTRLTVL.